The rows below give T cell receptor beta chains drawn from one sample of a study of Graves' ophthalmopathy and Graves' hyperthyroidism. TCRdb re-called the multiplex PCR reads through MiXCR, storing one row per CDR3 protein. Here the sample spans about 220,000 distinct CDR3 sequences, around a fifth being singletons. Material: peripheral blood. The origin of the receptors is a woman aged 50 to 65 with Graves' ophthalmopathy. Both conserved end residues are part of each CDR3. The order of the fields is V gene, clone size, D gene, J gene, CDR3 length, CDR3 DNA, CDR3 protein. The D gene is left open where the match is weak. For some rows the clone size is stated as once, few or many, or as a class when expanded; others skip it.

V: TRBV12-3/TRBV12-4; size: -; D: -; J: TRBJ1-1; length: 13; DNA: TGTGCCAGCATCTGGACCGCTAGGGGTGAAGCTTTCTTT; CDR3: CASIWTARGEAFF
V: TRBV19; size: many; D: -; J: TRBJ2-2; length: 14; DNA: TGTGCCAGTAGTTCTACAGGGAACACCGGGGAGCTGTTTTTT; CDR3: CASSSTGNTGELFF
V: TRBV6-1; size: many; D: -; J: TRBJ2-7; length: 14; DNA: TGTGCCAGCACTGGAAGGGGGGGGTCCTACGAGCAGTACTTC; CDR3: CASTGRGGSYEQYF
V: TRBV6-1; size: many; D: -; J: TRBJ1-5; length: 14; DNA: TGTGCCAGCTCCTATGGGGAGGGGGATCAGCCCCAGCATTTT; CDR3: CASSYGEGDQPQHF
V: TRBV5-1; size: -; D: -; J: TRBJ2-3; length: 16; DNA: TGCGCCAGCAGCCCCGGGAGCCAGTTACCCACAGATACGCAGTATTTT; CDR3: CASSPGSQLPTDTQYF
V: TRBV29-1; size: many; D: -; J: TRBJ1-6; length: 15; DNA: TGCAGCGCCAGGATTCGAGGGGAAGGCGGTTCACCCCTCCACTTT; CDR3: CSARIRGEGGSPLHF
V: TRBV19; size: few; D: TRBD1; J: TRBJ1-6; length: 17; DNA: TGTGCCAGTAGTACCGCAGGGGGCGGATCCTATAATTCACCCCTCCACTTT; CDR3: CASSTAGGGSYNSPLHF
V: TRBV10-3; size: many; D: -; J: TRBJ1-2; length: 14; DNA: TGTGCCATCCAGGGAGGGGCGGACTACTATGGCTACACCTTC; CDR3: CAIQGGADYYGYTF
V: TRBV20-1; size: -; D: -; J: TRBJ1-2; length: 14; DNA: TGCAGTGCTAGAGGTGGGACCTCGGACTATGGCTACACCTTC; CDR3: CSARGGTSDYGYTF
V: TRBV7-9; size: -; D: -; J: TRBJ1-2; length: 14; DNA: TGTGCCAGCAGCCCGCCTTGGGGAAGCTATGGCTACACCTTC; CDR3: CASSPPWGSYGYTF